The rows below give T cell receptor beta chains drawn from one sample of a study of cytomegalovirus exposure and HLA in healthy donors. Some clones are missing from TCRdb's copy, which holds only in-frame ones; the method was immunoSEQ multiplex PCR. The sample lists about 110,000 clones, roughly 72% occurring once. The sequencing input was PBMCs. The receptors were sampled from a man aged 25 to 40 in good health and CMV-seronegative. The CDR3 runs from the conserved cysteine through the conserved F or W. Fields, in order: clone size, D gene, V gene, J gene, CDR3 DNA, CDR3 protein. A D gene is named only where the DNA matches it firmly. A row's size may be missing; if present it is once, few, many or a size class.

size: NA; D: TRBD1; V: TRBV10-3; J: TRBJ1-5; DNA: TGTGCCATCAGCCCCGACAGGGGGAATCAGCCCCAGCATTTT; CDR3: CAISPDRGNQPQHF
size: NA; D: NA; V: TRBV6-5; J: TRBJ2-5; DNA: TGTGCCAGCAGTTACCAGACAGGGGAGGGGATGACCCAGTACTTC; CDR3: CASSYQTGEGMTQYF
size: NA; D: TRBD1; V: TRBV2; J: TRBJ2-7; DNA: TGTGCCAGCAGGGACACCCGACAGGGGAACGAGCAGTACTTC; CDR3: CASRDTRQGNEQYF
size: NA; D: NA; V: TRBV19; J: TRBJ2-4; DNA: TGTGCCAGCTCCAGAGGGTTTAACATTCAGTACTTC; CDR3: CASSRGFNIQYF
size: NA; D: TRBD1; V: TRBV5-4; J: TRBJ2-7; DNA: TGTGCCAGCAGCGAGCCCGGGACAGAGCCTTACGAGCAGTACTTC; CDR3: CASSEPGTEPYEQYF
size: few; D: NA; V: TRBV4-1; J: TRBJ1-5; DNA: TGCGCCAGCAGCCACGTAATACAGGGTCCGAATAATCAGCCCCAGCATTTT; CDR3: CASSHVIQGPNNQPQHF
size: NA; D: TRBD1; V: TRBV6-6; J: TRBJ2-1; DNA: TGTGCCAGCAGTTCAAGAGGACAGGGAGCGGTTGAGCAGTTCTTC; CDR3: CASSSRGQGAVEQFF
size: NA; D: NA; V: TRBV30; J: TRBJ1-5; DNA: TGTGCCTGGAGTGGCTTACAGGGAAACCAGCCCCAGCATTTT; CDR3: CAWSGLQGNQPQHF
size: few; D: TRBD1; V: TRBV5-1; J: TRBJ1-1; DNA: TGCGCCAGCAGCTTGGGCGACAGGGGAGCCACTGAAGCTTTCTTT; CDR3: CASSLGDRGATEAFF
size: NA; D: NA; V: TRBV5-1; J: TRBJ1-5; DNA: TGCGCCAGCAGCTTGGTGGCAGGCGATCAGCCCCAGCATTTT; CDR3: CASSLVAGDQPQHF
size: NA; D: TRBD1; V: TRBV27; J: TRBJ1-5; DNA: TGTGCCAGCGCTTCCGGGACAGGGGGCGGCAATCAGCCCCAGCATTTT; CDR3: CASASGTGGGNQPQHF
size: NA; D: NA; V: TRBV2; J: TRBJ1-1; DNA: TGTGCCAGCATACGCAGCGACACTGAAGCTTTCTTT; CDR3: CASIRSDTEAFF
size: NA; D: NA; V: TRBV30; J: TRBJ1-3; DNA: TGTGCCTGGACTACAGGGATTTTTGGAAACACCATATATTTT; CDR3: CAWTTGIFGNTIYF
size: NA; D: TRBD2; V: TRBV19; J: TRBJ2-3; DNA: TGTGCCAGTAGTCCCCAGATTGGACAGTGGAGGACTAGCGGGTCCACAGATACGCAGTATTTT; CDR3: CASSPQIGQWRTSGSTDTQYF
size: NA; D: TRBD2; V: TRBV7-3; J: TRBJ2-2; DNA: TGTGCCAGCAGCTTAACGGGACTAGCGGGAGGGTTCGGGGCCGGGGAGCTGTTTTTT; CDR3: CASSLTGLAGGFGAGELFF
size: NA; D: TRBD1; V: TRBV6-1; J: TRBJ2-7; DNA: TGTGCCAGCAGTGACCCTCTTGGGACAGCCTCCTACGAGCAGTACTTC; CDR3: CASSDPLGTASYEQYF
size: NA; D: TRBD2; V: TRBV5-1; J: TRBJ2-1; DNA: TGCGCCAGCAGCGAAGCTAGCGGGGGGTCCTACAATGAGCAGTTCTTC; CDR3: CASSEASGGSYNEQFF
size: NA; D: NA; V: TRBV19; J: TRBJ2-2; DNA: TGTGCCAGTACCCCCGGGTTTGCTGGGGAGCTGTTTTTT; CDR3: CASTPGFAGELFF
size: few; D: NA; V: TRBV28; J: TRBJ1-2; DNA: TGTGCCAGCACCCCCCGAAAGGGGGATCCGTACTATGGCTACACCTTC; CDR3: CASTPRKGDPYYGYTF
size: NA; D: TRBD2; V: TRBV6-6; J: TRBJ2-7; DNA: TGTGCCAGCACCCCTGGGACTAGCCTCGTCTACGAGCAGTACTTC; CDR3: CASTPGTSLVYEQYF
size: NA; D: TRBD2; V: TRBV18; J: TRBJ2-1; DNA: TGTGCCAGCTCACCAATAGCGGGAGGCCACTACAATGAGCAGTTCTTC; CDR3: CASSPIAGGHYNEQFF
size: NA; D: NA; V: TRBV27; J: TRBJ1-1; DNA: TGTGCCAGCAGTTTATCAGAGGGTCTGAACACTGAAGCTTTCTTT; CDR3: CASSLSEGLNTEAFF
size: few; D: NA; V: TRBV5-5; J: TRBJ2-7; DNA: TGTGCCAGCAGCTCGGAGGGAGACGAGCAGTACTTC; CDR3: CASSSEGDEQYF
size: NA; D: NA; V: TRBV6-6; J: TRBJ1-1; DNA: TGTGCCAGCAGTTACCTCCGGGGCACTGAAGCTTTCTTT; CDR3: CASSYLRGTEAFF
size: once; D: TRBD1; V: TRBV5-1; J: TRBJ1-1; DNA: TGCGCCAGCAGAGAGGGGGCGAACACTGAAGCTTTCTTT; CDR3: CASREGANTEAFF
size: NA; D: TRBD2; V: TRBV7-6; J: TRBJ2-1; DNA: TGTGCCAGCAGCCCGTCTAGCGGGGGGCTCGTGGCCAATGAGCAGTTCTTC; CDR3: CASSPSSGGLVANEQFF
size: NA; D: NA; V: TRBV6-8; J: TRBJ2-1; DNA: TGTGCCAGCAGTTACTCTGGGGGGGCGAGCTCCTACAATGAGCAGTTCTTC; CDR3: CASSYSGGASSYNEQFF
size: few; D: TRBD1; V: TRBV29-1; J: TRBJ2-1; DNA: TGCAGCGTGGTGGACAGGGGCTTCTACAATGAGCAGTTCTTC; CDR3: CSVVDRGFYNEQFF
size: once; D: NA; V: TRBV9; J: TRBJ1-6; DNA: TGTGCCAGCAGCGTAGATAACAGCCCTAATTCACCCCTCCACTTT; CDR3: CASSVDNSPNSPLHF
size: NA; D: NA; V: TRBV21-1; J: TRBJ1-2; DNA: TGTGCCAGCAGCCGACAGGGATGGGGTGGCTACACCTTC; CDR3: CASSRQGWGGYTF
size: NA; D: TRBD1; V: TRBV4-1; J: TRBJ2-7; DNA: TGCGCCAGCAGCCCAGGACAGGGGGGCTACGAGCAGTACTTC; CDR3: CASSPGQGGYEQYF
size: NA; D: NA; V: TRBV7-8; J: TRBJ1-1; DNA: TGTGCCAGCAGCTTTTTAAGGGGTACGGACACTGAAGCTTTCTTT; CDR3: CASSFLRGTDTEAFF
size: NA; D: NA; V: TRBV7-2; J: TRBJ1-3; DNA: TGTGCCAGCAGCTTGGGGCCGGGGGGACAACAGACGGGAAACACCATATATTTT; CDR3: CASSLGPGGQQTGNTIYF
size: NA; D: TRBD1; V: TRBV5-6; J: TRBJ1-3; DNA: TGTGCCAGCAGCTTGGCGGGGACAGAACCTGGAAACACCATATATTTT; CDR3: CASSLAGTEPGNTIYF
size: NA; D: NA; V: TRBV5-1; J: TRBJ1-1; DNA: TGCGCCAGCAGGACAGCCGACATGTACACTGAAGCTTTCTTT; CDR3: CASRTADMYTEAFF